This is a list of T cell receptor beta chains from one sample in a study of Graves' ophthalmopathy and Graves' hyperthyroidism. TCRdb re-analysed the multiplex PCR reads in MiXCR, keeping a single row per CDR3 protein. The data contain 300,000 or so distinct CDR3 sequences, 15% to 20% of them singletons. Sequencing input: peripheral blood. The receptors here all came from an adult man with Graves' ophthalmopathy. CDR3s include the opening cysteine and the closing phenylalanine or tryptophan. Each record gives: D gene, J gene, V gene, clone size, CDR3 protein, CDR3 DNA. The D gene is left open where the match is weak. The listing skips clone size in some rows; elsewhere it reads once, few, many or a size class.

TRBD1 | TRBJ1-1 | TRBV12-3/TRBV12-4 | many | CASSPEQGGRTGAFF | TGTGCCAGCAGTCCCGAACAGGGGGGAAGAACAGGAGCTTTCTTT
NA | TRBJ1-2 | TRBV27 | many | CATARASMSYGYTF | TGTGCCACCGCCCGGGCCAGTATGAGCTATGGCTACACCTTC
NA | TRBJ1-1 | TRBV12-3/TRBV12-4 | many | CASSLGLSNTEAFF | TGTGCCAGCAGTTTAGGACTGTCGAACACTGAAGCTTTCTTT
NA | TRBJ1-2 | TRBV7-9 | many | CASSLRRGRFYGYTF | TGTGCCAGCAGCCTACGCCGGGGCCGCTTCTATGGCTACACCTTC
NA | TRBJ2-5 | TRBV4-3 | many | CASSQEALNQETQYF | TGCGCCAGCAGCCAAGAGGCCCTGAACCAAGAGACCCAGTACTTC
NA | TRBJ1-1 | TRBV12-3/TRBV12-4 | many | CASRVGGPTEAFF | TGTGCCAGCCGAGTAGGAGGGCCCACTGAAGCTTTCTTT
TRBD2 | TRBJ2-5 | TRBV6-2/TRBV6-3 | NA | CASSRSSLAGWETQYF | TGTGCCAGCAGCCGATCTTCACTAGCGGGGTGGGAGACCCAGTACTTC
NA | TRBJ2-5 | TRBV11-2 | many | CASSLPYETQYF | TGTGCCAGCAGCTTACCGTACGAGACCCAGTACTTC
NA | TRBJ2-5 | TRBV5-1 | many | CASSLPTDFQGGKPQETQYF | TGCGCCAGCAGCTTGCCGACAGACTTTCAAGGGGGGAAGCCGCAGGAGACCCAGTACTTC
NA | TRBJ2-7 | TRBV6-2/TRBV6-3 | many | CASSNTGVYEQYF | TGTGCCAGCAGTAACACAGGAGTCTACGAGCAGTACTTC
TRBD1 | TRBJ1-2 | TRBV2 | NA | CASSADRVGAYGYTF | TGTGCCAGCAGTGCTGACAGGGTCGGAGCCTATGGCTACACCTTC
NA | TRBJ2-7 | TRBV18 | many | CASSPGGDEQYF | TGTGCCAGCTCACCAGGAGGGGACGAGCAGTACTTC
NA | TRBJ1-3 | TRBV30 | many | CAWSICGNTIYF | TGTGCCTGGAGTATTTGCGGAAACACCATATATTTT
NA | TRBJ1-1 | TRBV5-1 | many | CASSLGDSMNTEAFF | TGCGCCAGCAGCTTGGGAGACAGTATGAACACTGAAGCTTTCTTT
TRBD2 | TRBJ2-5 | TRBV12-3/TRBV12-4 | many | CASSPGSGANQETQYF | TGTGCCAGCAGCCCAGGTAGCGGGGCCAACCAAGAGACCCAGTACTTC
TRBD2 | TRBJ2-2 | TRBV7-3 | many | CASSLLPAGGTGELFF | TGTGCCAGCAGCTTACTTCCAGCGGGGGGGACCGGGGAGCTGTTTTTT
NA | TRBJ2-5 | TRBV19 | many | CASSIRGSQETQYF | TGTGCCAGTAGTATCCGGGGGAGTCAAGAGACCCAGTACTTC
TRBD1 | TRBJ1-1 | TRBV12-3/TRBV12-4 | many | CASSPRQGTMNTEAFF | TGTGCCAGCAGTCCCCGACAGGGAACGATGAACACTGAAGCTTTCTTT
NA | TRBJ2-7 | TRBV4-2 | many | CASSQEGQAYEQYF | TGTGCCAGCAGCCAAGAAGGTCAGGCCTACGAGCAGTACTTC
TRBD1 | TRBJ1-1 | TRBV28 | many | CASSLSYARVGTVNTEAFF | TGTGCCAGCAGTTTATCTTACGCTAGGGTAGGGACAGTGAACACTGAAGCTTTCTTT
TRBD2 | TRBJ2-5 | TRBV15 | many | CATSSDRTSGSEETQYF | TGTGCCACCAGCAGCGATAGGACTAGCGGGAGTGAAGAGACCCAGTACTTC
TRBD2 | TRBJ2-7 | TRBV6-2/TRBV6-3 | many | CASSYSRAGATYEQYF | TGTGCCAGCAGTTACTCCCGGGCGGGAGCCACCTACGAGCAGTACTTC
TRBD1 | TRBJ1-6 | TRBV19 | many | CASSPDRAGSPLHF | TGTGCCAGTAGTCCCGACAGGGCGGGCTCACCCCTCCACTTT
TRBD1 | TRBJ1-1 | TRBV19 | NA | CASSIGTGQTEAFF | TGTGCCAGTAGTATCGGGACAGGGCAGACTGAAGCTTTCTTT
NA | TRBJ2-2 | TRBV2 | many | CASSEDGNTGELFF | TGTGCCAGCAGTGAGGACGGAAACACCGGGGAGCTGTTTTTT
TRBD1 | TRBJ2-7 | TRBV5-1 | many | CASSLVHRGQGFFEQYF | TGCGCCAGCAGCTTGGTACACCGGGGACAGGGTTTTTTCGAGCAGTACTTC
TRBD1 | TRBJ2-5 | TRBV20-1 | NA | CSARDLTGVDETQYF | TGCAGTGCTAGAGACCTCACAGGGGTAGATGAGACCCAGTACTTC
NA | TRBJ2-2 | TRBV2 | many | CASSERQGNTGELFF | TGTGCCAGCAGTGAGAGGCAGGGAAACACCGGGGAGCTGTTTTTT
TRBD1 | TRBJ2-7 | TRBV6-2/TRBV6-3 | NA | CASSYGGQGANEQYF | TGTGCCAGCAGTTACGGTGGACAGGGGGCCAACGAGCAGTACTTC
NA | TRBJ2-7 | TRBV12-3/TRBV12-4 | NA | CASSPVTIGPSYEQYF | TGTGCCAGCAGCCCTGTTACAATAGGTCCATCCTACGAGCAGTACTTC
TRBD1 | TRBJ1-2 | TRBV10-3 | many | CAISEPTTGVGYGYTF | TGTGCCATCAGTGAGCCAACTACAGGGGTCGGGTATGGCTACACCTTC
NA | TRBJ2-3 | TRBV20-1 | many | CSARDVVVGTDTQYF | TGCAGTGCTAGAGATGTGGTTGTGGGCACAGATACGCAGTATTTT
NA | TRBJ1-5 | TRBV30 | many | CAWSVDRTVSNQPQHF | TGTGCCTGGAGTGTAGATCGGACAGTAAGCAATCAGCCCCAGCATTTT